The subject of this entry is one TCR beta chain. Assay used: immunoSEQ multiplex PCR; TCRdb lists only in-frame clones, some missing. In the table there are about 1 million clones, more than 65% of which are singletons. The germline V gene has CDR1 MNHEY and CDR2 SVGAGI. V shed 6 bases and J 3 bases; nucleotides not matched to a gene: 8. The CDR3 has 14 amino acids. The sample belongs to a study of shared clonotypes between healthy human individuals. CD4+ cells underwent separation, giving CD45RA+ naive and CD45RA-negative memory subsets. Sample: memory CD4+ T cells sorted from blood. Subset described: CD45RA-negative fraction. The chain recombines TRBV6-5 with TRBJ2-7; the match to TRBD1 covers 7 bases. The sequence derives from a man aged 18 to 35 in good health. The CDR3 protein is CASRRRQGDYEQYF. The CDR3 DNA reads TGTGCCAGCAGGAGAAGACAGGGTGACTACGAGCAGTACTTC.